This T cell receptor (beta chain) came from a study of lymphopenia after photon versus proton radiotherapy. Study-wide findings and caveats: Authors raise, but do not show, better survival with proton therapy. Proton therapy kept repertoires fairly stable, unlike photons, which gained effector/memory cells.

Sequencing used immunoSEQ multiplex PCR; TCRdb keeps in-frame clones, though not all of them. The repertoire holds about 39,000 clones, with about 93% as singletons. Germline V gene data show CDR1 as SGHRS and CDR2 as YFSETQ. There are 13 residues in the CDR3. V lost 5 bases to trimming and J lost 6 bases, with 11 bases between them. This clone was counted only a few times. Its antigen is not identified. Sequencing was performed on peripheral blood, taken from a patient treated with photon-based radiotherapy. The chain uses TRBV5-1 and TRBJ2-2; no firm D call. The clonotype was recovered from a man in his 60s with cholangiocarcinoma. The CDR3 spells CASRASPPGELFF. DNA for the CDR3: TGCGCCAGCAGGGCCTCCCCCCCCGGGGAGCTGTTTTTT.